This T cell receptor beta chain was identified during a study of blood T cell repertoires in COVID-19 (dated by TCRdb to 2018 to 2021). For the wider study: Samples covering the acute and convalescent phases of COVID-19 were provided by collaborators in the United States, Italy and Spain. The material from the prospective study consisted of cDNA or gDNA derived from T cells, B-cell-depleted T cells, or PBMCs. Subjects who had been exposed to COVID-19, were actively infected with it, or had recovered from it provided the deeply sampled blood TCRbeta repertoires that made up the dataset. The repertoires were released in a freely available public database intended as a resource for research on the immune response to SARS-CoV-2. Samples came from the ongoing ImmuneRACE study (first 160 participants) plus 1,254 subjects from 6 global collaborators. A de-identified subject ID, COVID-19 status, age in years and sex were almost always included in the sample metadata. Where available, HLA class I and class II types were obtained from metadata supplied by the sample provider rather than from assay-based typing. Here is what the overall study found, with its caveats: The quantity of clinical and demographic metadata differed by source and by participant and was supplied without curation.

Collaborating institutions collected whole blood in K2EDTA tubes following their own protocols. Collaborator samples were shipped for TCRbeta analysis as frozen whole blood, isolated PBMCs, or DNA extracted from either sample type. As regards this clone: Its specific antigen is unknown. Base qualities are not recorded, but no much larger clone differs from it by a single base.

From cysteine to phenylalanine, the CDR3 is 14 amino acids long. Only CDR3 DNA is held: 42 bases, read in frame from base 1. The germline V gene (reference sequence) gives CDR1 as MNHEY and CDR2 as SMNVEV. V is shortened by 6 bases, J by 6 bases, and the region joining them spans 18 bases. TCRbeta CDR3 regions were amplified from genomic DNA by means of the immunoSEQ Assay, a bias-controlled multiplex PCR. In the authors' own workflow: The number of nucleated cells in each sample was estimated by amplification of reference gene primers within the assay. To quantify the absolute abundance of each unique TCRbeta CDR3 rearrangement, sequence reads were collapsed and filtered. For each sample, productive Simpson clonality was calculated as the square root of Simpson's diversity index across productive rearrangements. TCRdb stores this immuneACCESS table with in-frame sequences only. Part of the clones is absent; in the studies checked, under half of the shortfall reflects unresolved V genes, and no reason is known for the rest. The DNA was the basis for D and trimming; V, J and clone size are from that table. This sample is represented by roughly 21,000 clones; 65% to 90% of them were singletons. The ten largest clones represent 15% to 20% of the sample.

The receptor chain draws on TRBV27 and TRBJ2-7; matching of 6 bases hints at TRBD1 as the D gene. This TCR came from a human donor with acute or convalescent COVID-19. The donor label of this sample is uncertain. The sample was peripheral blood. The CDR3 has the sequence CASSLGQRRSEQYF. The DNA is TGTGCCAGCAGCCTCGGACAGCGGCGGAGCGAGCAGTACTTC.